This entry features one T cell receptor (beta chain) sequence. What it binds is not known. The source of the sample is a study of T-cell reconstitution after alpha-beta-depleted transplantation in children. Study-level points and caveats: Reported findings indicate that, about two months after transplant, alpha-beta T cells came from several hundred expanded clones, which were derived from non-depleted graft cells. A year had passed since transplant, and T-cell counts and diversity by then came mostly from newly produced T cells.

Researchers prepared the TCRbeta library using unique molecular identifiers, the study reports. Each CDR3 protein is one row after TCRdb ran MiXCR on the PCR reads. The repertoire consists of approximately 520,000 distinct CDR3 sequences, with 11% occurring once and the leading ten covering roughly 15%. CDR1 and CDR2 (germline): DFQATT, SNEGSKA (reference sequence). Trimming took 5 bases from V and 5 from J, leaving 13 bases between them. The length of the CDR3 is 12 residues. Sequencing was performed on PBMCs, mostly from graft donor cells, taken 180 days after TCRalphabeta/CD19-depleted stem cell transplant. This sequence was found in a female patient aged 2-15 years who had a stem cell transplant for aplastic anemia, so the T cells may come from the graft donor. V gene TRBV20-1 combines with J gene TRBJ2-7; weak D call: TRBD1 (5 bases). CDR3 in amino acids: CSAGARVHEQYV. The CDR3 DNA sequence: TGCAGTGCTGGGGCCCGGGTTCACGAGCAGTACGTC.